This is a list of T cell receptor beta chains from one sample in a study of blood T cells in healthy people across ages. TCRdb reanalysed the 5' RACE reads using MiXCR and keeps one entry per CDR3 protein. The profile shows over a million distinct CDR3 sequences, 25% of them singletons. Another study also made use of these data, one on T cells of mothers and their children.

Sequencing input: blood. These receptors were obtained from a girl aged 2 to 9 in good health. Both conserved end residues are part of each CDR3. Fields, in order: CDR3 DNA, CDR3 protein, clone size, J gene, V gene, D gene. D genes are given only for firm matches. Clone size is shown for a subset of rows, as once, few, many or a class of expanded clone.

TGTGCCAGCAGCACAAACAGGGCGTACGAGCAGTACTTC,CASSTNRAYEQYF,NA,TRBJ2-7,TRBV7-9,NA
TGTGCCAGCAGCTTAGGGGTCAGCAAAAACTATGGCTACACCTTC,CASSLGVSKNYGYTF,NA,TRBJ1-2,TRBV7-9,NA
TGTGCCAGCAGCTTATCAGGGAACTCCTACGGGCAGTACTTC,CASSLSGNSYGQYF,NA,TRBJ2-7,TRBV7-9,NA
TGCAGCGCCAAACCGGGACTAGGAAACAATGAGCAGTTCTTC,CSAKPGLGNNEQFF,NA,TRBJ2-1,TRBV29-1,TRBD2
TGTGCCAGCAGTGAAACAGGCTTCTCCTACGAGCAGTACTTC,CASSETGFSYEQYF,few,TRBJ2-7,TRBV2,NA
TGTGCCAGCAGCTTAGAGATGACAGGACTGGAACAAGAGACCCAGTACTTC,CASSLEMTGLEQETQYF,few,TRBJ2-5,TRBV7-2,NA
TGTGCCAGCAGAGGTGTTGGCGATGAGCAGTTCTTC,CASRGVGDEQFF,few,TRBJ2-1,TRBV2,NA
TGTGCCAGTAGTATAGAAGCAGCACAAGGAAACACCATATATTTT,CASSIEAAQGNTIYF,NA,TRBJ1-3,TRBV19,NA
TGTGCTAGTGGTTTGGTAGTAGAGACCCAGTACTTC,CASGLVVETQYF,NA,TRBJ2-5,TRBV12-5,NA
TGTGCCAGCAGCTCGCGACTAGCGGGTCCGAGAGATACGCAGTATTTT,CASSSRLAGPRDTQYF,NA,TRBJ2-3,TRBV13,TRBD2
TGCGCCAGCAGCCAAGTAGGGGCTTTGACAGGGGGAGAGACCCAGTACTTC,CASSQVGALTGGETQYF,few,TRBJ2-5,TRBV4-1,TRBD1
TGTGCCAGCAGTAGGGACAGCCCTGAAAAACTGTTTTTT,CASSRDSPEKLFF,many,TRBJ1-4,TRBV28,TRBD1
TGTGCCAGCAGCTTGACTGCGGGAGAGGCCTACGAGCAGTACTTC,CASSLTAGEAYEQYF,NA,TRBJ2-7,TRBV7-2,TRBD2
TGTGCCAGCAGGCCGGGTAGCGGAATTTACAATGAGCAGTTCTTC,CASRPGSGIYNEQFF,NA,TRBJ2-1,TRBV9,NA
TGCGCCAGCAGCCCGGCAGGACTAGCGGGAGGGCAGGCGAATGAGCAGTTCTTC,CASSPAGLAGGQANEQFF,NA,TRBJ2-1,TRBV5-1,TRBD2
TGTGCCAGCAGATCTAGCGGGGGGGCCAATGAGCAGTTCTTC,CASRSSGGANEQFF,NA,TRBJ2-1,TRBV12-3/TRBV12-4,TRBD2
TGTGCCAGCAGCCTCGGGACAGGGACTCAGCCCCAGCATTTT,CASSLGTGTQPQHF,NA,TRBJ1-5,TRBV7-2,TRBD1
TGCAGCGTTGAATCAAACGGGATCTCTGGGGCCAACGTCCTGACTTTC,CSVESNGISGANVLTF,few,TRBJ2-6,TRBV29-1,NA
TGTGCCAGCAGTAGCATAGCGGGAGGGTTATATCCCTACGAGCAGTACTTC,CASSSIAGGLYPYEQYF,NA,TRBJ2-7,TRBV6-5,TRBD2
TGTGCCAGCAGTGTGGGACAGGGCGAAGATACGCAGTATTTT,CASSVGQGEDTQYF,few,TRBJ2-3,TRBV2,TRBD1
TGCATTGGAGAACAGGGATACGGCTATGGCTACACCTTC,CIGEQGYGYGYTF,NA,TRBJ1-2,TRBV20-1,NA
TGTGCCAGCAGCCAAGAAAAGCTCTCCTACGAGCAGTACTTC,CASSQEKLSYEQYF,NA,TRBJ2-7,TRBV4-2,NA
TGTGCCAGCATGGTTCTGGAGGAGAACACTGAAGCTTTCTTT,CASMVLEENTEAFF,NA,TRBJ1-1,TRBV12-3/TRBV12-4,NA
TGTGCCAGCAGCCTGGACAGTTCCGGGCTGTCCTTC,CASSLDSSGLSF,NA,TRBJ2-5,TRBV7-2,NA
TGTGCCAGCAGCCAACTTACCAACCTCTACGAGCAGTACTTC,CASSQLTNLYEQYF,NA,TRBJ2-7,TRBV14,NA
TGTGCCAGCAGTTACCAACAGGGCGGAGGTAATGGCTACACCTTC,CASSYQQGGGNGYTF,once,TRBJ1-2,TRBV6-6,NA
TGTGCCAGCACCACCCAGGACAGCCAACAAGAGACCCAGTACTTC,CASTTQDSQQETQYF,few,TRBJ2-5,TRBV2,NA
TGTGCCAGCAGCCCCGGGACAGAGAACAAAAACATTCAGTACTTC,CASSPGTENKNIQYF,NA,TRBJ2-4,TRBV7-9,TRBD1
TGTGCCAGCGGGGGGTACTACAATGAGCAGTTCTTC,CASGGYYNEQFF,NA,TRBJ2-1,TRBV6-5,NA
TGCAGTGCAGACCTTTTTGGGGAGACCCAGTACTTC,CSADLFGETQYF,NA,TRBJ2-5,TRBV20-1,NA
TGTGCCAGCAGCCAAGATTGGGACAGGTCGGGAAAACTGCTTTTT,CASSQDWDRSGKLLF,NA,TRBJ1-4,TRBV14,TRBD1
TGTGCCAGCAGCCAGTGGCAGGGGTCATCGGATACGCAGTATTTT,CASSQWQGSSDTQYF,NA,TRBJ2-3,TRBV3-1,NA
TGTGCCACCGGGGGGTCGAACGAGCAGTACTTC,CATGGSNEQYF,NA,TRBJ2-7,TRBV27,TRBD2
TGTGCCAGCAGCCACGAAGGGACAGACAATGAGCAGTTCTTC,CASSHEGTDNEQFF,NA,TRBJ2-1,TRBV11-2,TRBD1
TGTGCTAGTGGTTTGTCCCGGGGCTATGGCTACACCTTC,CASGLSRGYGYTF,once,TRBJ1-2,TRBV12-5,NA
TGTGCCAGCAGCTTAGACGCTTACGAGCAGTACTTC,CASSLDAYEQYF,few,TRBJ2-7,TRBV7-2,NA
TGTGCCAGTAGTCACACGGGTCCTCCGGGGACTACTGAAGCTTTCTTT,CASSHTGPPGTTEAFF,NA,TRBJ1-1,TRBV19,NA
TGTGCCAAACAGGGGGCGCCGGGGGAGACCCAGTACTTC,CAKQGAPGETQYF,NA,TRBJ2-5,TRBV2,TRBD1
TGTGCCAGCAGTTCGGACAGCCCCTACGAGCAGTACTTC,CASSSDSPYEQYF,NA,TRBJ2-7,TRBV12-3/TRBV12-4,NA
TGTGCCAGCAGCTACGGGAGGGCCAACAATGAGCAGTTCTTC,CASSYGRANNEQFF,NA,TRBJ2-1,TRBV11-3,TRBD2